This T cell receptor (beta chain) was captured in a study of OX40 agonist ivuxolimab in advanced cancers. Study-level background: Past anti-PD-1, anti-PD-L1 or anti-CTLA-4 therapy was accepted, and around 40% had received some. Three patients got partial responses; one had hepatocellular carcinoma and two had cutaneous melanoma.

This table comes from immunoSEQ multiplex PCR, and its TCRdb copy is limited to in-frame clones, with some not included. The sample holds approximately 62,000 clones, 80% to 90% seen once. About this clone itself: Antigen unknown.

The CDR3 spans 16 residues. The J segment lost 2 bases and the V segment lost 0 bases, leaving 2 bases of the junction unmatched. Germline V gives CDR1 SGHNT, CDR2 YYREEE (reference sequence). Study-wide results and caveats: Circulating CD4+ and CD8+ T cells showed clonal expansion by week 6 at 0.1 to 3.0 mg/kg.

J is TRBJ2-1 and V is TRBV5-4, with TRBD2 identical over 10 bases. The material was CD4+ or CD8+ T cells sorted from blood, obtained in a trial of the OX40 agonist ivuxolimab. This clonotype was obtained from an adult with an advanced solid tumor such as melanoma, head and neck, liver or kidney cancer. The CDR3 reads CASSLGGLATYNEQFF. CDR3 sequence (DNA): TGTGCCAGCAGCTTGGGGGGACTAGCGACCTACAATGAGCAGTTCTTC.